This T cell receptor beta chain came from a study of blood T cell repertoires in COVID-19. Background on the study: COVID-19 samples from acute and convalescent phases originated in the United States, Italy and Spain.

The CDR3 has 21 amino acids. V was clipped by 0 bases and J by 9 bases; unmatched bases: 23. Germline V lookup: CDR1 SGHRS, CDR2 YFSETQ. Repertoires were generated with immunoSEQ multiplex PCR, while TCRdb's copy carries only in-frame clones and drops some. The sample records roughly 150,000 clones, 80% being singletons. Assignment of participants to cohorts was predicated upon participant-reported clinical history. Before being deemed recovered, Cohort 3 donors had two negative PCRs, clearance, or symptom resolution. This TCR came from a woman in her sixties or seventies who had recovered from COVID-19. Specimen: PBMCs or T cells enriched from blood (not recorded which). The chain recombines TRBV5-1 with TRBJ2-1; 11 nucleotides match TRBD2. CDR3 region: CASSLASGSGGAVAHGSEQFF. The CDR3 nucleotides are TGCGCCAGCAGCTTGGCCTCGGGTAGCGGGGGGGCTGTGGCGCATGGAAGTGAGCAGTTCTTC. Together with reference TRBV5-1 and TRBJ2-1, the CDR3 gives the full variable domain: KAGVTQTPRYLIKTRGQQVTLSCSPISGHRSVSWYQQTPGQGLQFLFEYFSETQRNKGNFPGRFSGRQFSNSRSEMNVSTLELGDSALYLCASSLASGSGGAVAHGSEQFFGPGTRLTVL.